Listed below are T cell receptor beta chains from one sample, sequenced in a study of blood T cell repertoires in COVID-19. Profiling relied on immunoSEQ multiplex PCR, and the TCRdb table lists in-frame clones only, not all of them. The table has about 200,000 clones, roughly 80% seen once. Sequenced sample: peripheral blood. The origin of the receptors is a woman over 75 with acute or convalescent COVID-19. The CDR3 runs from the conserved cysteine through the conserved F or W. The D gene is left open where the match is weak. Size tells how often a clone was seen (once, few, many) or the class of an expanded clone, and some rows leave it out.

TRBV10-1,TRBD2,once,TRBJ2-7,TGCGCCAGCAGTGAGTCCGCGGGGGAAAGGCAGTACTTC,CASSESAGERQYF
TRBV3-1/TRBV3-2,-,-,TRBJ1-4,TGTGCCAGCAGTTTTGGGGGCAGTGTCGAAAAACTGTTTTTT,CASSFGGSVEKLFF
TRBV12-5,-,many,TRBJ1-2,TGTGCTAGTGGTTTGCTCTTGGGGGGGGCTGATGGCTACACCTTC,CASGLLLGGADGYTF
TRBV10-1,TRBD2,-,TRBJ2-1,TGCGCCAGCAGTGAGGGACTAGCCCATTACAATGAGCAGTTCTTC,CASSEGLAHYNEQFF
TRBV24-1,-,-,TRBJ2-1,TGTGCCACCAGTGACCCAGGACTACCCAATGAGCAGTTCTTC,CATSDPGLPNEQFF
TRBV11-2,-,-,TRBJ2-3,TGTGCCAGCAGCCGGGGACAATTGGTGGTTGCAGATACGCAGTATTTT,CASSRGQLVVADTQYF
TRBV7-6,-,-,TRBJ1-5,TGTGCCAGCAGCCCATACCTGCCCGGGGACAATCAGCCCCAGCATTTT,CASSPYLPGDNQPQHF
TRBV14,-,-,TRBJ1-2,TGTGCCAGCAGCCAACTACTACCTCCGGGGGAAGGCTACACCTTC,CASSQLLPPGEGYTF
TRBV12-3/TRBV12-4,-,once,TRBJ1-1,TGTGCCAGCAGTTTAGCCAGGGGTACTGAAGCTTTCTTT,CASSLARGTEAFF
TRBV6-1,-,-,TRBJ1-6,TGTGCCAGCAGTGACCTCCCCAGACCCCTCCACTTT,CASSDLPRPLHF
TRBV7-2,-,-,TRBJ1-3,TGTGCCAGCAGCTTAGTCAGGGGATCTGGAAACACCATATATTTT,CASSLVRGSGNTIYF
TRBV3-1/TRBV3-2,-,-,TRBJ2-2,TGTGCCAGCAGCCAAGGAGGGACCGGGGAGCTGTTTTTT,CASSQGGTGELFF
TRBV2,TRBD2,-,TRBJ2-7,TGTGCCAGCAGGGGGACTAGCGGGGGAGACTACGAGCAGTACTTC,CASRGTSGGDYEQYF
TRBV7-9,-,-,TRBJ1-1,TGTGCCAGCAGCTTAGTTGGGGGAGGCACTGAAGCTTTCTTT,CASSLVGGGTEAFF
TRBV11-3,-,-,TRBJ2-3,TGTGCCAGCAGCGCCGGACTTCTTTCCACAGATACGCAGTATTTT,CASSAGLLSTDTQYF
TRBV25-1,TRBD1,few,TRBJ1-1,TGTGCCAGCAGGGACCGGACAGGGAACACTGAAGCTTTCTTT,CASRDRTGNTEAFF
TRBV11-2,-,-,TRBJ2-7,TGTGCCAGCCAAAGCGCCAGGGCCACCTACGAGCAGTACTTC,CASQSARATYEQYF